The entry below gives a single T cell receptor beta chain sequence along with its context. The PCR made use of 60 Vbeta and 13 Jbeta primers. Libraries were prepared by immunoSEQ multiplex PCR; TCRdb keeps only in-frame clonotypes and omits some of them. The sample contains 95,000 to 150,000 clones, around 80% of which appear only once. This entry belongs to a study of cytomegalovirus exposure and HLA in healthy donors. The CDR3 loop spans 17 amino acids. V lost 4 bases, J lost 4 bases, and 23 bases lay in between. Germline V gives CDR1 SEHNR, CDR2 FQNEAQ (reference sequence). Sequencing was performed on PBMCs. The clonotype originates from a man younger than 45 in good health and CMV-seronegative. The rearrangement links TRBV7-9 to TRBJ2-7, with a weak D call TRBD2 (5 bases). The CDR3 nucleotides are TGTGCCAGCAGCTCACGGAAGGACGGCGGAACGGGATACGAGCAGTACTTC. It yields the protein CASSSRKDGGTGYEQYF.